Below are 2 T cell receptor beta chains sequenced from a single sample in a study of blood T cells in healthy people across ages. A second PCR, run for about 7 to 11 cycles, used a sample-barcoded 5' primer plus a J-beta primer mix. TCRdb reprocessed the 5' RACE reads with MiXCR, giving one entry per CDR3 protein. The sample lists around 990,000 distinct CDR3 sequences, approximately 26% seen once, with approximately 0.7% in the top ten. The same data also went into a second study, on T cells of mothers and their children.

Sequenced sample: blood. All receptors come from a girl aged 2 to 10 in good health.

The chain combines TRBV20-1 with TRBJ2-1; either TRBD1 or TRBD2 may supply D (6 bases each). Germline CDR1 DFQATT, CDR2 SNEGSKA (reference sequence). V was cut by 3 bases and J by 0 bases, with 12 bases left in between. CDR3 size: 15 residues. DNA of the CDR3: TGCAGTGCTAGTAACGGGGGCAGCTCCTACAATGAGCAGTTCTTC. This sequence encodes CSASNGGSSYNEQFF.

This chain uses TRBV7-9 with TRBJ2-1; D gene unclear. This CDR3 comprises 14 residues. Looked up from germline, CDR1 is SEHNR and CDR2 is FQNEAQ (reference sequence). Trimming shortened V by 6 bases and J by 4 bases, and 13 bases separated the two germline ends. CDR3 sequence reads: CASSRTDGYNEQFF. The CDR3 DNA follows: TGTGCCAGCAGTAGAACGGACGGGTACAATGAGCAGTTCTTC.